This is a list of T cell receptor beta chains from one sample in a study of T cell responses to AZD1222 COVID-19 vaccine. Only in-frame clones appear in the TCRdb table, and some are missing; sequencing was by immunoSEQ multiplex PCR. Of about 84,000 clones in the sample, approximately 83% were seen once. The sample was peripheral blood, taken 28 days after the second AZD1222 dose. These receptor sequences come from an adult who received the AZD1222 COVID-19 vaccine. The CDR3 runs from the conserved cysteine through the conserved F or W. The order of the fields is D gene, clone size, V gene, J gene, CDR3 DNA, CDR3 protein. The D gene is left open where the match is weak. For some rows the clone size is stated as once, few or many, or as a class when expanded; others skip it.

d_call: NA
clone_size: NA
v_call: TRBV29-1
j_call: TRBJ1-4
cdr3_nt: TGCAGCATCGGGACCGCCAACAATGAAAAACTGTTTTTT
cdr3_aa: CSIGTANNEKLFF

d_call: TRBD2
clone_size: NA
v_call: TRBV12-3/TRBV12-4
j_call: TRBJ2-7
cdr3_nt: TGTGCCAGCGGGGGGGAGACCTACGAGCAGTACTTC
cdr3_aa: CASGGETYEQYF

d_call: NA
clone_size: NA
v_call: TRBV29-1
j_call: TRBJ2-3
cdr3_nt: TGCAGCGTTGAAACGGATACGCAGTATTTT
cdr3_aa: CSVETDTQYF

d_call: NA
clone_size: NA
v_call: TRBV7-8
j_call: TRBJ1-1
cdr3_nt: TGTGCCAGCAGCCTCAGACAGAACACTGAAGCTTTCTTT
cdr3_aa: CASSLRQNTEAFF

d_call: NA
clone_size: NA
v_call: TRBV6-5
j_call: TRBJ2-3
cdr3_nt: TGTGCCAGCACGCAGGGATTACATAGCACAGATACGCAGTATTTT
cdr3_aa: CASTQGLHSTDTQYF

d_call: NA
clone_size: once
v_call: TRBV29-1
j_call: TRBJ1-4
cdr3_nt: TGCAGCGTTCTTGGGGCGGCAGGGAGTTCTAATGAAAAACTGTTTTTT
cdr3_aa: CSVLGAAGSSNEKLFF

d_call: NA
clone_size: NA
v_call: TRBV28
j_call: TRBJ2-2
cdr3_nt: TGTGCCAGCACCGGGTCGGCAGGGGGGGCCGGGGAGCTGTTTTTT
cdr3_aa: CASTGSAGGAGELFF

d_call: NA
clone_size: NA
v_call: TRBV7-2
j_call: TRBJ1-4
cdr3_nt: TGTGCCAGCAGACCTGACACAGGGTCTAATGAAAAACTGTTTTTT
cdr3_aa: CASRPDTGSNEKLFF

d_call: NA
clone_size: medium-sized
v_call: TRBV7-2
j_call: TRBJ2-7
cdr3_nt: TGTGCCAGCAGCCCACCCCCTGACCTAGCCTACGAGCAGTACTTC
cdr3_aa: CASSPPPDLAYEQYF

d_call: NA
clone_size: NA
v_call: TRBV7-8
j_call: TRBJ1-6
cdr3_nt: TGTGCCAGCAGCCCACCGGGTTTCTCGGATTCACCCCTCCACTTT
cdr3_aa: CASSPPGFSDSPLHF

d_call: NA
clone_size: NA
v_call: TRBV2
j_call: TRBJ1-5
cdr3_nt: TGTGCCAGCAGTGAAGGGCAGGGTAGCAATCAGCCCCAGCATTTT
cdr3_aa: CASSEGQGSNQPQHF

d_call: NA
clone_size: medium-sized
v_call: TRBV9
j_call: TRBJ1-3
cdr3_nt: TGTGCCAGCAGCGGGACAAGCCATCCCAGCTACGGAAACACCATATATTTT
cdr3_aa: CASSGTSHPSYGNTIYF

d_call: TRBD1
clone_size: NA
v_call: TRBV7-8
j_call: TRBJ2-7
cdr3_nt: TGTGCCAGCAGCTTACAACAGGGGATGTACGAGCAGTACTTC
cdr3_aa: CASSLQQGMYEQYF

d_call: TRBD2
clone_size: NA
v_call: TRBV2
j_call: TRBJ2-3
cdr3_nt: TGTGCCAGCAGTCTAGCGGGGGGGGTCACAGATACGCAGTATTTT
cdr3_aa: CASSLAGGVTDTQYF

d_call: NA
clone_size: NA
v_call: TRBV7-6
j_call: TRBJ2-5
cdr3_nt: TGTGCCAGCAGCTTAGGGGTACAGGGGACCCAGTACTTC
cdr3_aa: CASSLGVQGTQYF

d_call: TRBD2
clone_size: NA
v_call: TRBV4-2
j_call: TRBJ2-2
cdr3_nt: TGTGCCAGCAGCCCCCGGACTAGCGGCTACAACGGGGAGCTGTTTTTT
cdr3_aa: CASSPRTSGYNGELFF

d_call: NA
clone_size: few
v_call: TRBV7-6
j_call: TRBJ2-7
cdr3_nt: TGTGCCAGCAGCTTATATCAGGGGAACGAGCAGTACTTC
cdr3_aa: CASSLYQGNEQYF

d_call: NA
clone_size: NA
v_call: TRBV5-5
j_call: TRBJ2-7
cdr3_nt: TGTGCCAGCAGCTTGACGGGGGAAGAGCAGTACTTC
cdr3_aa: CASSLTGEEQYF

d_call: NA
clone_size: NA
v_call: TRBV7-2
j_call: TRBJ1-4
cdr3_nt: TGTGCCAGCAGCTTAGGTGCAAGCGGTAAACTGTTTTTT
cdr3_aa: CASSLGASGKLFF

d_call: TRBD2
clone_size: NA
v_call: TRBV3-1/TRBV3-2
j_call: TRBJ2-5
cdr3_nt: TGTGCCAGCAGCCAAGATATCGGACTAGCGAGGACCCAGTACTTC
cdr3_aa: CASSQDIGLARTQYF

d_call: NA
clone_size: NA
v_call: TRBV12-3/TRBV12-4
j_call: TRBJ2-3
cdr3_nt: TGTGCCAGCAGTCCTACTAGCACAGATACGCAGTATTTT
cdr3_aa: CASSPTSTDTQYF

d_call: TRBD1
clone_size: NA
v_call: TRBV5-6
j_call: TRBJ1-5
cdr3_nt: TGTGCCAGCAGCTCGGGACAGGGCTCGTGGCCCCAGCATTTT
cdr3_aa: CASSSGQGSWPQHF

d_call: TRBD2
clone_size: once
v_call: TRBV3-1/TRBV3-2
j_call: TRBJ2-7
cdr3_nt: TGTGCCAGCAGCCCCCGACTAGCGGGGGGCCTTTGGTACTTC
cdr3_aa: CASSPRLAGGLWYF